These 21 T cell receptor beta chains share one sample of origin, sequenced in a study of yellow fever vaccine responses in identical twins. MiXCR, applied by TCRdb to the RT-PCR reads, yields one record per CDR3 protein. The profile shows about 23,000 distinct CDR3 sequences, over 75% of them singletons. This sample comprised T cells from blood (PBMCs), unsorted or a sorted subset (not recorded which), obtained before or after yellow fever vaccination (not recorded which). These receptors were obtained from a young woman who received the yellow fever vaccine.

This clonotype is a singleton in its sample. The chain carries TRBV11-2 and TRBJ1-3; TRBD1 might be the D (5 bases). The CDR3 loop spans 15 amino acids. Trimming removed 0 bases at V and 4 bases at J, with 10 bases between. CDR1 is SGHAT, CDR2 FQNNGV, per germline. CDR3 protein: CASSLDQGRGNTIYF. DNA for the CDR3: TGTGCCAGCAGCTTAGATCAGGGACGAGGAAACACCATATATTTT.

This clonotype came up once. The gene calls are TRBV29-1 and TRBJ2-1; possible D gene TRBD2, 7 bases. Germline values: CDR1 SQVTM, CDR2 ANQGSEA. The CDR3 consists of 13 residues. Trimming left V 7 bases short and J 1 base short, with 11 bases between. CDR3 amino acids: CSAGGSSYNEQFF. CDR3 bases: TGCAGCGCGGGGGGCTCTTCCTACAATGAGCAGTTCTTC.

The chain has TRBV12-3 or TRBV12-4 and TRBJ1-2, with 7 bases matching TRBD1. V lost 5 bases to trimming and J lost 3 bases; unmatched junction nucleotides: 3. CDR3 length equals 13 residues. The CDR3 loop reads CASSPGTDYGYTF. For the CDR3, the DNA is TGTGCCAGCAGTCCCGGGACAGACTATGGCTACACCTTC.

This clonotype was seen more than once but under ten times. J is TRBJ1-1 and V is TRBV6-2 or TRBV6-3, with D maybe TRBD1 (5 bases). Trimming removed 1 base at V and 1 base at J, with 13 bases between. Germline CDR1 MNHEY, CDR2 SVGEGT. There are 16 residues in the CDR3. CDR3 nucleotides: TGTGCCAGCAGTTACTTCAGGGAGTTGGAGAACACTGAAGCTTTCTTT. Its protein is CASSYFRELENTEAFF.

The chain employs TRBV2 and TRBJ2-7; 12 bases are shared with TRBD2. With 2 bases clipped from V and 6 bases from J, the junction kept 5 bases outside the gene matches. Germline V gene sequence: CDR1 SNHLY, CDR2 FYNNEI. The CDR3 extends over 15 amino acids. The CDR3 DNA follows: TGTGCCAGCAGTGAAAGACTAGCGGGAGCGAGCGAGCAGTACTTC. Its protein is CASSERLAGASEQYF.

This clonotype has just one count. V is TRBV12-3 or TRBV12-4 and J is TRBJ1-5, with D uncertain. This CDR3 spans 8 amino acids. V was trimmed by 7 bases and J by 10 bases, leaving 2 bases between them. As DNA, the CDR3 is TGTGCCAGCACCCCCCAGCATTTT. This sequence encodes CASTPQHF.

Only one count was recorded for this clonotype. CDR3 loop: CASSGAGYNSPLHF. The CDR3, as DNA: TGCGCCAGCAGTGGGGCCGGCTATAATTCACCCCTCCACTTT. The rearrangement links TRBV10-2 to TRBJ1-6; D unresolved. V was clipped by 4 bases and J by 3 bases, with 7 bases between them. CDR1 and CDR2 from the germline V gene are WSHSY and SAAADI. CDR3 length: 14 amino acids.

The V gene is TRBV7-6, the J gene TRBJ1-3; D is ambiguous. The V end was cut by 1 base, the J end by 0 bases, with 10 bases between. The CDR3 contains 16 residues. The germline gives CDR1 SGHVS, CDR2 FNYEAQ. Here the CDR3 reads CASSLGGRLSGNTIYF. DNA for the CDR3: TGTGCCAGCAGCTTAGGCGGACGGCTCTCTGGAAACACCATATATTTT.

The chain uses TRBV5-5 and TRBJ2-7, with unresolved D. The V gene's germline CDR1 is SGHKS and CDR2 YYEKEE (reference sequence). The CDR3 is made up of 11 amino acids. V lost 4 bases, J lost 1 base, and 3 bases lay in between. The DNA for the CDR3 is TGTGCCAGCAGCATATCCTACGAGCAGTACTTC. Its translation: CASSISYEQYF.

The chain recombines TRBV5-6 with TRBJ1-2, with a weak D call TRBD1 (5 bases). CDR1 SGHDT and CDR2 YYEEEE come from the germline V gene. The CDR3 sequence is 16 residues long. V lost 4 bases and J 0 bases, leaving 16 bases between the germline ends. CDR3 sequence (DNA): TGTGCCAGCAGCCGAAGCGGGGGACGGGCTAACTATGGCTACACCTTC. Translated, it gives CASSRSGGRANYGYTF.

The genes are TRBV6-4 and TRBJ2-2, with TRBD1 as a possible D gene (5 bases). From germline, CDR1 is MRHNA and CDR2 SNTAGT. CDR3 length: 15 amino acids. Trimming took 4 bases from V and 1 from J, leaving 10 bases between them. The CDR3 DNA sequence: TGTGCCAGCAGTGTCGAGACAGTGAACACCGGGGAGCTGTTTTTT. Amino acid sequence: CASSVETVNTGELFF.

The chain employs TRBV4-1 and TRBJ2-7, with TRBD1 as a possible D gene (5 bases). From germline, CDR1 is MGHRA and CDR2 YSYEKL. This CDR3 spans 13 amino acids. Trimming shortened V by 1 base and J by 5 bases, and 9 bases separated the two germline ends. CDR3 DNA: TGCGCCAGCAGCCAAGTCAAGGGGAACGAGCAGTACTTC. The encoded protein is CASSQVKGNEQYF.

The CDR3 loop is CASSQSLGNSGNTIYF. The CDR3 nucleotides read TGCGCCAGCAGTCAATCTCTGGGGAACTCTGGAAACACCATATATTTT. The chain links TRBV23-1 to TRBJ1-3, with no clear D. TRBV23-1 qualifies as an ORF whose function is uncertain. V dropped 0 bases and J dropped 0 bases, with 9 bases sitting between them. The CDR3 is made up of 16 amino acids.

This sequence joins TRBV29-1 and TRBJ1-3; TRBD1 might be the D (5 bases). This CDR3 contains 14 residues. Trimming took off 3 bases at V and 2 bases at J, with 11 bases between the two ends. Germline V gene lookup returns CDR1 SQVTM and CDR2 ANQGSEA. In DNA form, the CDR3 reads TGCAGCGTTGAGTCGGCAGGGACTGGAAACACCATATATTTT. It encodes CSVESAGTGNTIYF. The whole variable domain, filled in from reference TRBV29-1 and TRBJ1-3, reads SAVISQKPSRDICQRGTSLTIQCQVDSQVTMMFWYRQQPGQSLTLIATANQGSEATYESGFVIDKFPISRPNLTFSTLTVSNMSPEDSSIYLCSVESAGTGNTIYFGEGSWLTVV.

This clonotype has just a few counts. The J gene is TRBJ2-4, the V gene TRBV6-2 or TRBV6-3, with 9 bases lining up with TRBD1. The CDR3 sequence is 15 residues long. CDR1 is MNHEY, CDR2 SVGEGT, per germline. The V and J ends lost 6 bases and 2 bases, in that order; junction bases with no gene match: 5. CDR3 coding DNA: TGTGCCAGCAGCGCGGACAGGGGTACCAAAAACATTCAGTACTTC. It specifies CASSADRGTKNIQYF.

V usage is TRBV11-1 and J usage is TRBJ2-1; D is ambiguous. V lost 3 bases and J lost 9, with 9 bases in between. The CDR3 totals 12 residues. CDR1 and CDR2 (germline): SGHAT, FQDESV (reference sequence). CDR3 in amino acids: CASSFRAIEQFF. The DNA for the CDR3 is TGTGCCAGCAGCTTTCGAGCGATTGAGCAGTTCTTC.

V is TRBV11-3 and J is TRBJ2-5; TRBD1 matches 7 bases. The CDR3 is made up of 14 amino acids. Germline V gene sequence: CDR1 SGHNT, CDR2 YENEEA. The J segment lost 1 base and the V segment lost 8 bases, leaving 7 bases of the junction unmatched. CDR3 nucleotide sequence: TGTGCCAGCTTAGGGGCAGGGGGCCAAGAGACCCAGTACTTC. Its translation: CASLGAGGQETQYF.

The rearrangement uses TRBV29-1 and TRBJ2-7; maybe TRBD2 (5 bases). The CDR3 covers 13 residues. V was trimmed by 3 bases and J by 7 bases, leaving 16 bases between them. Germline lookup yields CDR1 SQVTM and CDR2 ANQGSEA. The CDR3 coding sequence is TGCAGCGTTGAGTGGACTCCTTCTAAAGAGCAGTACTTC. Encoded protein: CSVEWTPSKEQYF.

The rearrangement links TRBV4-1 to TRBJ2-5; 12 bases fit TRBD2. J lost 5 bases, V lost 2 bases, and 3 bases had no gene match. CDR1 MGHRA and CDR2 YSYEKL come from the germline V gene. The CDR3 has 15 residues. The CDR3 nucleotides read TGCGCCAGCAGCCAACCGACTAGCGGGGGCGAGACCCAGTACTTC. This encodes CASSQPTSGGETQYF.

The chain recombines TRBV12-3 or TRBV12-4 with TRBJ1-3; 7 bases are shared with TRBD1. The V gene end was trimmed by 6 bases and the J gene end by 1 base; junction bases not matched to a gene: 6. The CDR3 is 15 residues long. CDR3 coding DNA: TGTGCCAGCAGGCCTTTGACAGGGTCTGGAAACACCATATATTTT. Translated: CASRPLTGSGNTIYF.

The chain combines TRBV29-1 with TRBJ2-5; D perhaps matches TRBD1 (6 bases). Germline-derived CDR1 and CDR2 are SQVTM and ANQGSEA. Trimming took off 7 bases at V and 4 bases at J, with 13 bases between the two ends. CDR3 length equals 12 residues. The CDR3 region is CSGYRVGETQYF. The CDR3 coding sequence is TGCAGCGGATACAGGGTCGGAGAGACCCAGTACTTC.